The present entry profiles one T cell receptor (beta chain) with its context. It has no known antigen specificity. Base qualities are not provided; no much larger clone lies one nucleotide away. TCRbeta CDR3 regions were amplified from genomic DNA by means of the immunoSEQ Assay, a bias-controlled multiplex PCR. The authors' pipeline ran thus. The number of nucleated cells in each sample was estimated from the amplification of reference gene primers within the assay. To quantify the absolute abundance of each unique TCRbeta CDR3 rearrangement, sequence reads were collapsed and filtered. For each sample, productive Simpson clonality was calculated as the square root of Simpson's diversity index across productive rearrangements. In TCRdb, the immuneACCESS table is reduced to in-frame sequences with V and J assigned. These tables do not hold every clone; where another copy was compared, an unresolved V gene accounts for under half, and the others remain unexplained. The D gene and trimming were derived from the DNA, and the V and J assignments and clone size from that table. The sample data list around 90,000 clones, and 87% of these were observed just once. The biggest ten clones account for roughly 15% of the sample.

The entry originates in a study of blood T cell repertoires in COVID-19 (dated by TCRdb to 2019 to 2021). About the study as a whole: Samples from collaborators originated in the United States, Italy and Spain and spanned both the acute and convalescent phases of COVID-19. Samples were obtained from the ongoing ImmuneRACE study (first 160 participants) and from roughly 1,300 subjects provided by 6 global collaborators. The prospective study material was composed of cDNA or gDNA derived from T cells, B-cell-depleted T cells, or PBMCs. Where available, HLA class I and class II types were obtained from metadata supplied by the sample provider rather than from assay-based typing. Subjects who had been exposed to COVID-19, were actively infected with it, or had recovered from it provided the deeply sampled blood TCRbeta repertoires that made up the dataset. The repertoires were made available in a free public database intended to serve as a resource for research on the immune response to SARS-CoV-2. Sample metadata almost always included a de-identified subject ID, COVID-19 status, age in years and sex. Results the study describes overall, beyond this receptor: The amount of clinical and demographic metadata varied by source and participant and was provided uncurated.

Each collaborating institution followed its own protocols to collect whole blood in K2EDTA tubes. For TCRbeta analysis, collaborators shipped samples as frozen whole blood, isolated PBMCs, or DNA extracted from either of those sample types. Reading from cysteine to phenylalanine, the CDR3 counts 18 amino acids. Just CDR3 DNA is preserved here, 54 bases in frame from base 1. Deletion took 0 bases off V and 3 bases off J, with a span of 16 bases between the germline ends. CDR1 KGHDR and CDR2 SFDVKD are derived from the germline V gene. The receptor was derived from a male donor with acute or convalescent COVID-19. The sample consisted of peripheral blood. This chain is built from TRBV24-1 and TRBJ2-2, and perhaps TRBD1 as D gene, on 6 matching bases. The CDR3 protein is CATSDLRSGRGDTGELFF. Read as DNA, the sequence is TGTGCCACCAGTGATTTGAGGTCGGGCAGGGGTGACACCGGGGAGCTGTTTTTT.